This T cell receptor (beta chain) comes out of a study of shared clonotypes between healthy human individuals. Notes on this clone: The sample holds other DNA sequences that translate to the same CDR3.

Original handling: Junction-only sequences without quality scores came from ImmunoSEQ, so filtering differed. Profiled with immunoSEQ multiplex PCR; TCRdb holds only in-frame clones, not every one. V and J calls and clone size are as listed in that table; D and trimming were resolved from the DNA. This sample has roughly 700,000 clones; around 72% occur once, and the top ten carry 1.5% to 2%. The germline V gene has CDR1 MNHEY and CDR2 SVGAGI. Trimming left V 0 bases short and J 2 bases short, with 7 bases between. The CDR3 totals 14 residues. The chain employs TRBV6-5 and TRBJ1-2, with TRBD1 as a possible D gene (5 bases). This sequence was found in a woman aged 30 to 39 in good health. Sample: memory CD4+ T cells sorted from blood. The subset is: CD45RA-negative fraction. CDR3 sequence reads: CASSYSGTNYGYTF. In nucleotides, the CDR3 is TGTGCCAGCAGTTACTCCGGGACGAACTATGGCTACACCTTC.